The sequence of this T cell receptor beta chain was determined in a study of graft-versus-host responses after intestinal transplantation. This clone was seen a single time. Profiled with immunoSEQ multiplex PCR; TCRdb holds only in-frame clones, not every one. The sample gives fewer than 30,000 clones, 85% to 95% of which show up once; 0.7% to 0.85% is in the top ten. The germline CDR1 and CDR2 sequences are MNHEY and SMNVEV (reference sequence). The CDR3 runs to 16 residues. Unmatched junction bases numbered 8, after V lost 6 bases and J lost 2 bases. The receptor was isolated from a human patient who received an intestinal transplant, so some T cells may come from the graft donor. Sequenced material: PBMCs, taken roughly 62 days after intestinal transplant. The chain uses TRBV27 and TRBJ2-3; 10 bases align to TRBD2. The CDR3 loop is CASSSGLAADTDTQYF. The DNA of the CDR3 is TGTGCCAGCAGCTCTGGACTAGCGGCAGACACAGATACGCAGTATTTT.